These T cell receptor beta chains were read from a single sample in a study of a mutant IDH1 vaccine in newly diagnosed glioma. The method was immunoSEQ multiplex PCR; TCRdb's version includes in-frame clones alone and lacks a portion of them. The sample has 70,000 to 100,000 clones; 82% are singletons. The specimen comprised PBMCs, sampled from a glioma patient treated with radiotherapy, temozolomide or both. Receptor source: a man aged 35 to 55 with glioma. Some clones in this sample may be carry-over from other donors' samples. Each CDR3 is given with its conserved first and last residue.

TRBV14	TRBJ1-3	CASSQDRMRGNTIYF
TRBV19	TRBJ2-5	CASSPGEETQYF
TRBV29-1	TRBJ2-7	CSVALDRGSYEQYF
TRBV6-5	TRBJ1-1	CASRLYRGPHEAFF
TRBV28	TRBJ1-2	CASSDPFGSGYTF
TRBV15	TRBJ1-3	CATSRAGGPSGNTIYF
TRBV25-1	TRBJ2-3	CASSETDTQYF
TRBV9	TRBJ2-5	CASSEGQTIFQETQYF
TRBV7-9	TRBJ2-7	CASSSRGGTGSYEQYF
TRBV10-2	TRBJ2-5	CASRGGTSGGRRETQYF
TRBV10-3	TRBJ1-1	CAISDFSGGGTEAFF
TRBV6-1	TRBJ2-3	CASGSTDTQYF
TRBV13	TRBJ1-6	CASSPYGDGGSLPPLHF
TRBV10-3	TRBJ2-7	CAISESGRSYEQYF
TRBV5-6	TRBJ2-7	CASGMDQGFIYEQYF
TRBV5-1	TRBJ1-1	CASSRSWDKNTEAFF
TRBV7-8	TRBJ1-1	CASSFVKQGNTEAFF
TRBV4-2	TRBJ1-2	CASSQAHLGGTYGYTF
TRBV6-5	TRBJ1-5	CASSYSRQLNQPQHF
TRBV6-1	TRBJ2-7	CASSAIGYEQYF
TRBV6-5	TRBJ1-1	CASIRDFLARTEAFF
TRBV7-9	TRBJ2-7	CASSFRTGYEQYF
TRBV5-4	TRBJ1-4	CASSANRALNEKLFF
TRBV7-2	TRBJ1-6	CASSLDRGGSPLHF
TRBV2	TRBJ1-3	CASSEEFAGNTIYF
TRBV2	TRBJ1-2	CASSETGDGYTF
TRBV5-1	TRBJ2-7	CASSLFGLAQIEQYF
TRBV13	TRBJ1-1	CASSPRIGGTEAFF
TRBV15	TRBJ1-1	CATSREGLAEAFF